This T cell receptor (beta chain) was sequenced during a study of T cells in Graves' hyperthyroidism and ophthalmopathy. CDR3 length equals 15 residues. Trimming at V came to 3 bases and at J to 6 bases, leaving 8 bases not matched to a gene. From germline, CDR1 is ENHRY and CDR2 SYGVKD. Study outcomes and limitations: Stable hyperthyroidism and ophthalmopathy were separated using 13 V-J signatures. Blood also carried most thyroid clonotypes expanded above 0.001.

Those with hyperthyroidism were 18 to 65 years old, newly diagnosed, and ill for under 2 months. For this clonotype: Its antigen is not identified.

The TCR beta CDR3 regions underwent amplification using RNA transcripts as the source. Initially, a first-round RT-PCR of the TCR CDR3 employed the HTBI primer set. One entry per CDR3 protein results from TCRdb running MiXCR on the multiplex PCR reads. This sample has hundreds of thousands of distinct CDR3 sequences, with 15% to 20% found just once. The origin of this receptor is a woman in her late teens or twenties with Graves' hyperthyroidism. The sample was blood. This chain links TRBV10-3 with TRBJ1-5, with TRBD1 identical over 7 bases. For the CDR3, the DNA is TGTGCCATCAGTGATTCAGGGGGAGAGGGTCAGCCCCAGCATTTT. Translated, it gives CAISDSGGEGQPQHF.